These T cell receptor beta chains were read from a single sample in a study of blood T cell repertoires in COVID-19. Measured with immunoSEQ multiplex PCR; TCRdb has only the in-frame clones, and not every one. The sample lists roughly 76,000 clones, around 89% occurring once. Sequences were obtained from PBMCs or T cells enriched from blood (not recorded which). These receptors were obtained from a woman between 50 and 59 years old with acute COVID-19. CDR3s include the opening cysteine and the closing phenylalanine or tryptophan. A D gene is named only where the DNA matches it firmly. Size values are once, few and many counts, or a class for expanded clones, and some rows have none.

j_call: TRBJ2-5; clone_size: NA; v_call: TRBV30; d_call: TRBD1; cdr3_aa: CAWSPPPGGANYETQYF; cdr3_nt: TGTGCCTGGAGTCCCCCGCCAGGGGGCGCGAATTATGAGACCCAGTACTTC
j_call: TRBJ2-2; clone_size: few; v_call: TRBV24-1; d_call: NA; cdr3_aa: CATSGRATNTGELFF; cdr3_nt: TGTGCCACCAGTGGCAGGGCTACGAACACCGGGGAGCTGTTTTTT
j_call: TRBJ1-2; clone_size: once; v_call: TRBV14; d_call: TRBD1; cdr3_aa: CATSGTAPNYGYTF; cdr3_nt: TGTGCCACCTCCGGGACAGCCCCTAACTATGGCTACACCTTC
j_call: TRBJ2-7; clone_size: once; v_call: TRBV20-1; d_call: NA; cdr3_aa: CSARPYEQYF; cdr3_nt: TGCAGTGCTAGACCTTACGAGCAGTACTTC
j_call: TRBJ2-1; clone_size: NA; v_call: TRBV27; d_call: NA; cdr3_aa: CASSKWGDPRTNEQFF; cdr3_nt: TGTGCCAGCAGCAAATGGGGGGACCCAAGGACCAATGAGCAGTTCTTC
j_call: TRBJ2-3; clone_size: NA; v_call: TRBV10-3; d_call: NA; cdr3_aa: CAISDRAVSTDTQYF; cdr3_nt: TGTGCCATCAGTGACCGAGCGGTTAGCACAGATACGCAGTATTTT
j_call: TRBJ2-2; clone_size: once; v_call: TRBV18; d_call: NA; cdr3_aa: CASSQDWATGELFF; cdr3_nt: TGTGCCAGCTCCCAGGACTGGGCCACCGGGGAGCTGTTTTTT
j_call: TRBJ2-7; clone_size: few; v_call: TRBV6-5; d_call: TRBD2; cdr3_aa: CASSRSGRPAYEQYF; cdr3_nt: TGTGCCAGCAGTCGGAGCGGGAGGCCCGCCTACGAGCAGTACTTC
j_call: TRBJ2-1; clone_size: few; v_call: TRBV7-9; d_call: TRBD1; cdr3_aa: CASSPRDRGNNEQFF; cdr3_nt: TGTGCCAGCAGCCCCCGGGACAGGGGAAACAATGAGCAGTTCTTC
j_call: TRBJ2-1; clone_size: once; v_call: TRBV18; d_call: NA; cdr3_aa: CASSPRSAGASNEQFF; cdr3_nt: TGTGCCAGCTCACCCCGATCGGCGGGGGCGAGCAATGAGCAGTTCTTC
j_call: TRBJ2-3; clone_size: NA; v_call: TRBV7-2; d_call: NA; cdr3_aa: CASSGRTGTDTQYF; cdr3_nt: TGTGCCAGCAGCGGGAGAACAGGGACAGATACGCAGTATTTT
j_call: TRBJ1-5; clone_size: NA; v_call: TRBV15; d_call: TRBD1; cdr3_aa: CATSRDINRGRQPQHF; cdr3_nt: TGTGCCACCAGCAGAGACATAAACAGGGGACGCCAGCCCCAGCATTTT
j_call: TRBJ2-5; clone_size: NA; v_call: TRBV5-1; d_call: TRBD1; cdr3_aa: CASSQTDRGKTQYF; cdr3_nt: TGCGCCAGCAGCCAGACGGACAGGGGGAAGACCCAGTACTTC
j_call: TRBJ2-1; clone_size: NA; v_call: TRBV5-1; d_call: TRBD1; cdr3_aa: CASSLETDRGNEQFF; cdr3_nt: TGCGCCAGCAGCTTGGAAACGGACAGGGGAAATGAGCAGTTCTTC
j_call: TRBJ2-5; clone_size: few; v_call: TRBV19; d_call: TRBD2; cdr3_aa: CASSSKTSGAGETQYF; cdr3_nt: TGTGCCAGTAGTTCAAAGACTAGCGGAGCGGGAGAGACCCAGTACTTC
j_call: TRBJ1-3; clone_size: few; v_call: TRBV6-5; d_call: NA; cdr3_aa: CASSYSDIPSGNTIYF; cdr3_nt: TGTGCCAGCAGTTACTCGGACATTCCCTCTGGAAACACCATATATTTT
j_call: TRBJ2-3; clone_size: NA; v_call: TRBV5-6; d_call: NA; cdr3_aa: CASRREPTDTQYF; cdr3_nt: TGTGCCAGCAGAAGGGAGCCTACAGATACGCAGTATTTT
j_call: TRBJ1-1; clone_size: NA; v_call: TRBV5-1; d_call: TRBD1; cdr3_aa: CASSWGQDPTEAFF; cdr3_nt: TGCGCCAGCAGCTGGGGACAGGACCCCACTGAAGCTTTCTTT
j_call: TRBJ2-2; clone_size: NA; v_call: TRBV6-5; d_call: NA; cdr3_aa: CASKYRDTGELFF; cdr3_nt: TGTGCCAGCAAATACAGGGACACCGGGGAGCTGTTTTTT
j_call: TRBJ2-4; clone_size: NA; v_call: TRBV5-5; d_call: TRBD1; cdr3_aa: CASSNSRGLRNIQYF; cdr3_nt: TGTGCCAGCAGCAACTCGAGGGGGCTCCGAAACATTCAGTACTTC
j_call: TRBJ1-5; clone_size: NA; v_call: TRBV4-1; d_call: TRBD1; cdr3_aa: CASSRPGQGSQPQHF; cdr3_nt: TGCGCCAGCAGCCGACCGGGACAGGGGTCTCAGCCCCAGCATTTT
j_call: TRBJ2-1; clone_size: NA; v_call: TRBV12-5; d_call: NA; cdr3_aa: CASGPSAAALNEQFF; cdr3_nt: TGTGCTAGTGGTCCTAGCGCGGCGGCTCTCAATGAGCAGTTCTTC
j_call: TRBJ1-6; clone_size: NA; v_call: TRBV6-5; d_call: NA; cdr3_aa: CASSYSQNRANSPLHF; cdr3_nt: TGTGCCAGCAGTTACTCGCAAAACAGGGCTAATTCACCCCTCCACTTT
j_call: TRBJ1-2; clone_size: NA; v_call: TRBV10-3; d_call: TRBD1; cdr3_aa: CAVGAGGVYGYTF; cdr3_nt: TGTGCCGTGGGGGCAGGGGGAGTCTATGGCTACACCTTC
j_call: TRBJ1-2; clone_size: NA; v_call: TRBV6-5; d_call: NA; cdr3_aa: CASSTDRTNYGYTF; cdr3_nt: TGTGCCAGCAGCACGGACAGAACTAACTATGGCTACACCTTC
j_call: TRBJ1-1; clone_size: NA; v_call: TRBV5-1; d_call: NA; cdr3_aa: CASSPLQGGDTEAFF; cdr3_nt: TGCGCCAGCAGCCCCTTGCAGGGAGGGGACACTGAAGCTTTCTTT
j_call: TRBJ2-7; clone_size: NA; v_call: TRBV6-5; d_call: NA; cdr3_aa: CASSYEPTIFYEQYF; cdr3_nt: TGTGCCAGCAGTTACGAGCCGACTATCTTCTACGAGCAGTACTTC
j_call: TRBJ2-5; clone_size: NA; v_call: TRBV9; d_call: NA; cdr3_aa: CASSVVGPTQMETQYF; cdr3_nt: TGTGCCAGCAGCGTAGTTGGGCCGACGCAAATGGAGACCCAGTACTTC
j_call: TRBJ1-2; clone_size: NA; v_call: TRBV19; d_call: NA; cdr3_aa: CASSIIGSRGYGYTF; cdr3_nt: TGTGCCAGTAGTATAATCGGTAGCAGGGGCTATGGCTACACCTTC
j_call: TRBJ2-2; clone_size: NA; v_call: TRBV7-2; d_call: TRBD2; cdr3_aa: CASSLFGGRADTGELFF; cdr3_nt: TGTGCCAGCAGCTTATTTGGCGGGAGGGCGGACACCGGGGAGCTGTTTTTT
j_call: TRBJ1-6; clone_size: NA; v_call: TRBV30; d_call: NA; cdr3_aa: CAWNNAPLASPLHF; cdr3_nt: TGTGCCTGGAATAACGCGCCGTTAGCTTCACCCCTCCACTTT
j_call: TRBJ1-1; clone_size: once; v_call: TRBV19; d_call: NA; cdr3_aa: CASTTTEDTEAFF; cdr3_nt: TGTGCCAGTACCACAACAGAAGACACTGAAGCTTTCTTT
j_call: TRBJ1-6; clone_size: NA; v_call: TRBV4-1; d_call: TRBD1; cdr3_aa: CASSPGQGVNNSPLHF; cdr3_nt: TGCGCCAGCAGCCCGGGACAGGGCGTCAATAATTCACCCCTCCACTTT
j_call: TRBJ1-6; clone_size: NA; v_call: TRBV29-1; d_call: TRBD1; cdr3_aa: CSVERRDSFGF; cdr3_nt: TGCAGCGTTGAAAGGCGGGACAGCTTTGGGTTT
j_call: TRBJ2-1; clone_size: NA; v_call: TRBV9; d_call: NA; cdr3_aa: CASSPQANNEQFF; cdr3_nt: TGTGCCAGCAGCCCCCAGGCCAACAATGAGCAGTTCTTC
j_call: TRBJ2-2; clone_size: NA; v_call: TRBV19; d_call: NA; cdr3_aa: CASSRDTGELFF; cdr3_nt: TGTGCCAGTAGTCGGGATACCGGGGAGCTGTTTTTT
j_call: TRBJ1-2; clone_size: NA; v_call: TRBV14; d_call: NA; cdr3_aa: CASSQDWGGVAGGYTF; cdr3_nt: TGTGCCAGCAGCCAAGATTGGGGAGGGGTTGCCGGAGGCTACACCTTC
j_call: TRBJ2-5; clone_size: few; v_call: TRBV14; d_call: TRBD1; cdr3_aa: CASSQLTGESREETQYF; cdr3_nt: TGTGCCAGCAGCCAACTTACAGGGGAAAGCCGAGAAGAGACCCAGTACTTC
j_call: TRBJ1-6; clone_size: NA; v_call: TRBV25-1; d_call: NA; cdr3_aa: CASSESGMSSYNSPLHF; cdr3_nt: TGTGCCAGCAGTGAATCAGGAATGAGCTCCTATAATTCACCCCTCCACTTT
j_call: TRBJ1-2; clone_size: NA; v_call: TRBV6-1; d_call: NA; cdr3_aa: CASSEALGFNYGYTF; cdr3_nt: TGTGCCAGCAGTGAAGCCCTCGGGTTTAACTATGGCTACACCTTC
j_call: TRBJ2-3; clone_size: once; v_call: TRBV7-2; d_call: TRBD2; cdr3_aa: CASSFFVPWREGRTDTQYF; cdr3_nt: TGTGCCAGCAGCTTTTTTGTTCCTTGGCGGGAGGGCCGCACAGATACGCAGTATTTT
j_call: TRBJ1-2; clone_size: NA; v_call: TRBV7-8; d_call: NA; cdr3_aa: CASSFRDPGSVYGYTF; cdr3_nt: TGTGCCAGCAGCTTCCGTGATCCCGGGTCGGTCTATGGCTACACCTTC
j_call: TRBJ2-2; clone_size: few; v_call: TRBV9; d_call: NA; cdr3_aa: CASSVDRANTGELFF; cdr3_nt: TGTGCCAGCAGCGTCGACAGAGCGAACACCGGGGAGCTGTTTTTT
j_call: TRBJ2-1; clone_size: NA; v_call: TRBV18; d_call: TRBD2; cdr3_aa: CASSPPSGTRVEQFF; cdr3_nt: TGTGCCAGCTCACCACCGAGCGGGACCAGGGTTGAGCAGTTCTTC
j_call: TRBJ1-6; clone_size: NA; v_call: TRBV6-5; d_call: NA; cdr3_aa: CATGNFNSPLHF; cdr3_nt: TGTGCCACCGGGAATTTTAATTCACCCCTCCACTTT
j_call: TRBJ1-5; clone_size: few; v_call: TRBV11-2; d_call: TRBD1; cdr3_aa: CASSPDRDEPQHF; cdr3_nt: TGTGCCAGCAGCCCAGACAGGGACGAGCCCCAGCATTTT
j_call: TRBJ1-5; clone_size: NA; v_call: TRBV5-8; d_call: TRBD1; cdr3_aa: CASSRDGTGYNQPQHF; cdr3_nt: TGTGCCAGCAGCCGAGACGGGACAGGGTACAATCAGCCCCAGCATTTT
j_call: TRBJ2-7; clone_size: NA; v_call: TRBV27; d_call: TRBD1; cdr3_aa: CASSPGQGYEQYF; cdr3_nt: TGTGCCAGCAGTCCGGGACAGGGGTACGAGCAGTACTTC